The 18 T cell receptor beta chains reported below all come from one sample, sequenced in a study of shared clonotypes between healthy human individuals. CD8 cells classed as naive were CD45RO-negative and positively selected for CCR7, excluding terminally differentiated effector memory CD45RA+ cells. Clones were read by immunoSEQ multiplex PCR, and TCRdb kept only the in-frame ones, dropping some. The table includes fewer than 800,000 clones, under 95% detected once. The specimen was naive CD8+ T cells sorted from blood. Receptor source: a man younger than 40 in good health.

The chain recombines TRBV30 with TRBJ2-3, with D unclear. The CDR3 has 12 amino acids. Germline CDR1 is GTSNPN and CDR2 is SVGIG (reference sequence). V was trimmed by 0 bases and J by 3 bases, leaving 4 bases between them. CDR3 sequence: CAWSVPTDTQYF. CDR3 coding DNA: TGTGCCTGGAGTGTACCGACAGATACGCAGTATTTT. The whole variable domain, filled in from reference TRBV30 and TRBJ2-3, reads SQTIHQWPATLVQPVGSPLSLECTVEGTSNPNLYWYRQAAGRGLQLLFYSVGIGQISSEVPQNLSASRPQDRQFILSSKKLLLSDSGFYLCAWSVPTDTQYFGPGTRLTVL.

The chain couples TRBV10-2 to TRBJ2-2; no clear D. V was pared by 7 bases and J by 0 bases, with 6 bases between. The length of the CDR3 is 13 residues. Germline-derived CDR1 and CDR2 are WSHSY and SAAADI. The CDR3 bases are TGCGCCAGCACCGCAGCGAACACCGGGGAGCTGTTTTTT. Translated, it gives CASTAANTGELFF.

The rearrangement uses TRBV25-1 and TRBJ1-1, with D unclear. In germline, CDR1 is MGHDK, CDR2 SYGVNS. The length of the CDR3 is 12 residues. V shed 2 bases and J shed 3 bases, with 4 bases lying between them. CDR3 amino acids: CASSEEDTEAFF. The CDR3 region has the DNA TGTGCCAGCAGTGAAGAAGACACTGAAGCTTTCTTT.

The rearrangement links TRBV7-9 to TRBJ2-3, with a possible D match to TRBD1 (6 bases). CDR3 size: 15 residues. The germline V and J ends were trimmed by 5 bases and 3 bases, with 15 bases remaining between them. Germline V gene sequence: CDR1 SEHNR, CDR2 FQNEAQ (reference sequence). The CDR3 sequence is CASSVYSGQTDTQYF. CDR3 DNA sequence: TGTGCCAGCAGCGTTTACTCCGGACAGACAGATACGCAGTATTTT.

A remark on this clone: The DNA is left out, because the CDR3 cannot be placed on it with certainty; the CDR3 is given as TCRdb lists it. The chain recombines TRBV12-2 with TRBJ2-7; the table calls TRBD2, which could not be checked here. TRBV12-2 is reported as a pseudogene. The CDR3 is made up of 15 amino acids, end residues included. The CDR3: CASRLTVAGGNEQYF.

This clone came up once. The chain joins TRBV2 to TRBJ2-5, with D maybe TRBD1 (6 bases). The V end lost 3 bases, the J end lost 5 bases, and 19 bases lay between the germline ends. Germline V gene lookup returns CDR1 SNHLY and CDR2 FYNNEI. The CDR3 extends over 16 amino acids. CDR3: CASSDGLTRGRETQYF. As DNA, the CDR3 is TGTGCCAGCAGTGATGGGCTAACCAGGGGCCGGGAGACCCAGTACTTC. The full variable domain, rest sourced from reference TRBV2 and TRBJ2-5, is EPEVTQTPSHQVTQMGQEVILRCVPISNHLYFYWYRQILGQKVEFLVSFYNNEISEKSEIFDDQFSVERPDGSNFTLKIRSTKLEDSAMYFCASSDGLTRGRETQYFGPGTRLLVL.

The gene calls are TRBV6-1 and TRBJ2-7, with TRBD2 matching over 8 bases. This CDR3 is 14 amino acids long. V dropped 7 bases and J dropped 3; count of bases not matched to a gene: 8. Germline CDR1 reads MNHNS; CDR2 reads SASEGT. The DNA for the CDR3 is TGTGCCAGCATCCCGGGACTAGGAGACTACGAGCAGTACTTC. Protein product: CASIPGLGDYEQYF.

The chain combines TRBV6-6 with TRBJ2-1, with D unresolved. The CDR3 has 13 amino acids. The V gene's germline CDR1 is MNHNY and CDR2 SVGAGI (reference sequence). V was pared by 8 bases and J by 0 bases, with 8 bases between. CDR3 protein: CASGPSSYNEQFF. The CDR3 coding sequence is TGTGCCAGCGGGCCGAGCTCCTACAATGAGCAGTTCTTC.

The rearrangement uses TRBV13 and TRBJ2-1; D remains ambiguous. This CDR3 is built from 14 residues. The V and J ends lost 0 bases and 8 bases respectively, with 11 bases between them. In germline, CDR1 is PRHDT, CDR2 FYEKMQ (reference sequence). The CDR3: CASSLGLARDEQFF. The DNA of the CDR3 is TGTGCCAGCAGCTTAGGCCTTGCGCGCGATGAGCAGTTCTTC.

CDR3 amino acids: CASSDSGRALTQYF. In DNA form, the CDR3 reads TGTGCCAGCAGCGATAGCGGGAGGGCCCTCACGCAGTATTTT. The V and J genes are TRBV9 and TRBJ2-3; 11 bases map to TRBD2. V trimming: 3 bases; J trimming: 9 bases; junction bases outside the gene matches: 6. In germline, CDR1 is SGDLS, CDR2 YYNGEE. The CDR3 consists of 14 residues. Filled out from reference TRBV9 and TRBJ2-3, the complete variable domain reads DSGVTQTPKHLITATGQRVTLRCSPRSGDLSVYWYQQSLDQGLQFLIQYYNGEERAKGNILERFSAQQFPDLHSELNLSSLELGDSALYFCASSDSGRALTQYFGPGTRLTVL.

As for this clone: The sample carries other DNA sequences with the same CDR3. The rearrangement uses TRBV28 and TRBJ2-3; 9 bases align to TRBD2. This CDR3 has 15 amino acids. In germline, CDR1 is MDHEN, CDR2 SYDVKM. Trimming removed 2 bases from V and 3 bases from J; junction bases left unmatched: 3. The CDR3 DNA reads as TGTGCCAGCAGTTTAGGTGCGGGAGGGACAGATACGCAGTATTTT. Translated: CASSLGAGGTDTQYF.

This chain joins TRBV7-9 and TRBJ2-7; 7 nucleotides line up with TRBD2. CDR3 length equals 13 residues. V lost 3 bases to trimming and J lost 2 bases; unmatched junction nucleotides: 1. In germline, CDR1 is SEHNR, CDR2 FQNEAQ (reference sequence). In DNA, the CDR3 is TGTGCCAGCAGCTTGGGGACTACCTACGAGCAGTACTTC. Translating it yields CASSLGTTYEQYF.

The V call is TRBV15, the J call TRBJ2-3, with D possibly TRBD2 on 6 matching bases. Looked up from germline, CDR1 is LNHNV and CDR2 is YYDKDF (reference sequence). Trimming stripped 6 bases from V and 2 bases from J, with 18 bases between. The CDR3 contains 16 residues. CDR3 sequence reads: CATSKIRGSYTDTQYF. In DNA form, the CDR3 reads TGTGCCACCAGTAAGATACGGGGGTCCTACACAGATACGCAGTATTTT.

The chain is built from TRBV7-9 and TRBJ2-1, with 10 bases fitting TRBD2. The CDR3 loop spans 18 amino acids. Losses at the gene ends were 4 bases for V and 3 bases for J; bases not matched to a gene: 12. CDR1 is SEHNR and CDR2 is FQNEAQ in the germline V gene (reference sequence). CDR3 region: CASSSTKRTSGIYNEQFF. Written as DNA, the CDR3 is TGTGCCAGCAGCTCAACAAAAAGAACTAGCGGGATCTACAATGAGCAGTTCTTC.

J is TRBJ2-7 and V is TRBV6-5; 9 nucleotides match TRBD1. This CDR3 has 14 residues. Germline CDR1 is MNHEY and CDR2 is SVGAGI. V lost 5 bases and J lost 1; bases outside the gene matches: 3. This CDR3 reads CASSVDRGSYEQYF. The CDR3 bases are TGTGCCAGCAGTGTTGACAGGGGGTCCTACGAGCAGTACTTC.

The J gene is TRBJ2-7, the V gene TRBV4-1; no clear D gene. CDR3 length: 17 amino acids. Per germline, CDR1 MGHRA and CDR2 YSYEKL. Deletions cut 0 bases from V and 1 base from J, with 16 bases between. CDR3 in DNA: TGCGCCAGCAGCCAAGATCTTAAGCCCTTAGTTTCCTACGAGCAGTACTTC. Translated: CASSQDLKPLVSYEQYF.

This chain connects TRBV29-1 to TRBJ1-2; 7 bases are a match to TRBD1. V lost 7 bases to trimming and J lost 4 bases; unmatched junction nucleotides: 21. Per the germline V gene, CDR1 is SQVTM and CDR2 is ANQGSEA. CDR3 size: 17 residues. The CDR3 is CSDTGDFSSEEFYGYTF. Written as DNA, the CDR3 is TGCAGCGACACAGGGGACTTTTCGTCTGAGGAGTTCTATGGCTACACCTTC.

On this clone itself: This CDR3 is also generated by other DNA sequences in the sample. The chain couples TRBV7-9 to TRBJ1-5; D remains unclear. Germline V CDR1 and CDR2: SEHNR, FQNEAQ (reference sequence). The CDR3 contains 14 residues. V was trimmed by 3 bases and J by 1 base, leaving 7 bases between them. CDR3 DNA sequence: TGTGCCAGCAGCTTTGAGAGGAGCAATCAGCCCCAGCATTTT. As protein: CASSFERSNQPQHF.